The rows below give T cell receptor beta chains drawn from one sample of a study of regulatory T cells in long-lasting Graves disease. One entry per CDR3 protein, called by TCRdb with MiXCR from the multiplex PCR reads. The sample includes 350,000 to 500,000 distinct CDR3 sequences, about 15% of them seen just once. This sample also appeared in a second study, on T cells in Graves' hyperthyroidism and ophthalmopathy.

The sample in question was peripheral blood mononuclear cells (PBMCs), obtained at new diagnosis, from a patient treated with antithyroid drugs. The receptors come from a woman between 18 and 30 years old with Graves disease. Both conserved end residues are trimmed from each CDR3. The order of the fields is CDR3 length, V gene, CDR3 protein.

>10|TRBV3-1
ASSRQSGELF
>13|TRBV19
ASSASGPLKRGYT
>13|TRBV5-1
ASSLEVFGAYEQF
>14|TRBV12-3/TRBV12-4
ASSLSAGIAKNIQY
>13|TRBV7-3
ASSSKTGVWETQY
>10|TRBV2
ASQGSGNTIY
>16|TRBV7-6
ASSLMVTDSVGGNTIY
>13|TRBV18
ASSPDGATNEKLF
>11|TRBV7-2
ASSWQQGDEAF
>12|TRBV20-1
SARDGAWNTEAF
>13|TRBV27
ASTQLAGSTDTQY
>10|TRBV2
ASSEGGLEQY
>12|TRBV2
ASNWIGVDTEAF
>11|TRBV5-1
ASSLDRANEQF
>15|TRBV6-2/TRBV6-3
ASSETTGITSYNEQF
>12|TRBV12-3/TRBV12-4
ASTKRDPYNEQF
>13|TRBV2
ASSIPGGFSCEQY
>12|TRBV2
ASSFGQGRYEQY
>12|TRBV4-1
ASSQGQGRETQY
>12|TRBV12-3/TRBV12-4
ASSRFGGGYEQY
>15|TRBV14
ASSHIKGTEFTYEQY
>14|TRBV4-1
ASSQTLATRNYGYT
>14|TRBV27
ASSLSMGAGTDTQY
>11|TRBV12-3/TRBV12-4
ASSQSGQGNYT
>13|TRBV30
AWGKTSGGFLEQY
>14|TRBV5-1
ASSSSTSGSTDTQY
>14|TRBV10-1
ASRGTSGRVWDTQY
>11|TRBV9
ASSVGGAGELF
>16|TRBV4-2
ASSQEFGTSGIRETQY
>13|TRBV7-3
ASSLSSGNTDTQY
>12|TRBV28
ASSFAGAGDEQF
>14|TRBV7-2
ASSLGTAISNQPQH
>9|TRBV19
ASSIGGVAF
>13|TRBV12-3/TRBV12-4
ASSPRTATLYGYT
>13|TRBV19
ASSARGRGTGELF
>11|TRBV6-2/TRBV6-3
ASALIGTDTQY
>11|TRBV2
ASLGATNEKLF
>10|TRBV5-5
ASRSRGGSRF
>14|TRBV12-3/TRBV12-4
ASRPGRRSGANVLT
>11|TRBV29-1
SVRNSHNQPQH
>10|TRBV28
ASSFTLYGYT
>10|TRBV27
ASSPGQGGQY
>11|TRBV7-3
ASSADRNTEAF
>8|TRBV29-1
SVSTDTQY
>12|TRBV7-2
ASSLDTSGRRQY
>9|TRBV10-2
ASSIADTQY
>12|TRBV5-5
ASSLDYTFDEQY
>13|TRBV20-1
SARSDRGLGDTQY
>12|TRBV2
ASSDNEITGELF